This T cell receptor beta chain was found in a study of breast tumors, draining lymph nodes, adjacent tissues. Notes on the study in general: Compared with basal-like, luminal-like tumors shared significantly more repertoire with nontumor tissue. Tumors had less TCR diversity than lymph nodes, more than nontumor tissue.

TCRdb ran MiXCR on the multiplex PCR reads and lists one entry per CDR3 protein. The table shows tens of thousands of distinct CDR3 sequences, with approximately 30% occurring only once. CDR1 and CDR2 (germline): GTSNPN, SVGIG (reference sequence). Trimming left V 3 bases short and J 1 base short, with 3 bases between. The CDR3 spans 11 residues. With regard to this clonotype: The target antigen is unknown.

Samples came from axillary lymph nodes draining the breast cancer. The chain recombines TRBV30 with TRBJ1-1; no firm D call. The receptor's source is a female donor with breast cancer. Some clones in this sample may be carry-over from other donors' samples. Sequenced material: axillary lymph node tissue. CDR3 sequence: CAWRKNTEAFF. In DNA, the CDR3 is TGTGCCTGGAGGAAGAACACTGAAGCTTTCTTT.